This TCR beta chain emerged from a study of T-cell reconstitution after alpha-beta-depleted transplantation in children. Per the germline V gene, CDR1 is MDHEN and CDR2 is SYDVKM. This CDR3 is 14 amino acids long. TCRbeta library construction was performed incorporating unique molecular identifiers. TCRdb ran MiXCR on the PCR reads and lists one entry per CDR3 protein. This sample yields about 470,000 distinct CDR3 sequences, of which over 40% are seen a single time; 27% belongs to the top ten. The V gene is TRBV28, the J gene TRBJ2-5, with a weak D call TRBD1 (6 bases). This sample comprised PBMCs, obtained before TCRalphabeta/CD19-depleted stem cell transplant. The receptor was isolated from a girl aged 2 to 10 with aplastic anemia, due to receive a stem cell transplant. CDR3 in DNA: TGTGCATCTCGGGACAACCCATCCCAAGAGACCCAGTACTTC. Its protein is CASRDNPSQETQYF. The whole variable domain, remainder taken from reference TRBV28 and TRBJ2-5, is DVKVTQSSRYLVKRTGEKVFLECVQDMDHENMFWYRQDPGLGLRLIYFSYDVKMKEKGDIPEGYSVSREKKERFSLILESASTNQTSMYLCASRDNPSQETQYFGPGTRLLVL.